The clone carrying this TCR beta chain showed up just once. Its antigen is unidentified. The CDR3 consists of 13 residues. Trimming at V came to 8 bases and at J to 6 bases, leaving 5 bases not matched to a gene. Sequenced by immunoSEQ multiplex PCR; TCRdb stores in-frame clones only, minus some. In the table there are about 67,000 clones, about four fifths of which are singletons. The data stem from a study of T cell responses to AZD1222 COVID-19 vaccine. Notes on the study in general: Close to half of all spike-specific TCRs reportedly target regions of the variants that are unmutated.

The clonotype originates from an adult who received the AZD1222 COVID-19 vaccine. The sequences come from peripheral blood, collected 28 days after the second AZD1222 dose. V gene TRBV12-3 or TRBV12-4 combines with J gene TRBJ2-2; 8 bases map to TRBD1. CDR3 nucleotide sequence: TGTGCCAGCGCGCTACAGGGGGCCGGGGAGCTGTTTTTT. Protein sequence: CASALQGAGELFF.